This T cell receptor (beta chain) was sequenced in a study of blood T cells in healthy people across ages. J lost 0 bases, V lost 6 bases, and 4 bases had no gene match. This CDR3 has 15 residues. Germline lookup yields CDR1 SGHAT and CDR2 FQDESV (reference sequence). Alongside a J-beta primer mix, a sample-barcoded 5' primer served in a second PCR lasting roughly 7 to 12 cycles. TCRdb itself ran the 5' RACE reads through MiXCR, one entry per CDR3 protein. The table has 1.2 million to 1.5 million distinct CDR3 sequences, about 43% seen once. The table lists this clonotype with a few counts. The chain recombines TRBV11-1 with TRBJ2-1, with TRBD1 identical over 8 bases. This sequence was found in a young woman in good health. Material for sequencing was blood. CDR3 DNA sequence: TGTGCCAGCAGGTCCGGGACAGGCTCCTACAATGAGCAGTTCTTC. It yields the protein CASRSGTGSYNEQFF.